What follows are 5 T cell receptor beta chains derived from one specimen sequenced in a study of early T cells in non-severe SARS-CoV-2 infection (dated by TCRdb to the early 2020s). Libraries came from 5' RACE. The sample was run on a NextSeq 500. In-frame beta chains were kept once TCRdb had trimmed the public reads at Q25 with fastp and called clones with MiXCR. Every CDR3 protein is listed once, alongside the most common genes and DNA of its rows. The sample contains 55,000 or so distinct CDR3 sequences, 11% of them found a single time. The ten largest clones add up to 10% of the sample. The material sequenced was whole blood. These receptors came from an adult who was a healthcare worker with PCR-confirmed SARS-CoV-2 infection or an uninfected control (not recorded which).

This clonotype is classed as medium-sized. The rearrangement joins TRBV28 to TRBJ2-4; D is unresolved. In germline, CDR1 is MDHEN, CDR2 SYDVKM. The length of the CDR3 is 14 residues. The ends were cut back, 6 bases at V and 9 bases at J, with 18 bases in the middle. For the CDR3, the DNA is TGTGCCAGCAGCCGTCATCAGGACCCACCCATTCAGTACTTC. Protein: CASSRHQDPPIQYF.

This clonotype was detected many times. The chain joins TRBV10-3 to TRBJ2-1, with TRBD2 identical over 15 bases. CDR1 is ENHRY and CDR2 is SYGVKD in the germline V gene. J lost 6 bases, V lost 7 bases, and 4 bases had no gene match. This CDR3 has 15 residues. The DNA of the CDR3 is TGTGCCATCACCAGGACTAGCGGGAGGGTCAATGAGCAGTTCTTC. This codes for CAITRTSGRVNEQFF.

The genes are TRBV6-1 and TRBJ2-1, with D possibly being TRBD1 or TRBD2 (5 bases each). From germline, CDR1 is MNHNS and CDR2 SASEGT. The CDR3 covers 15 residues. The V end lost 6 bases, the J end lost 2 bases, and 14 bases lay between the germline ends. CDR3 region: CASRNGIGAYNEQFF. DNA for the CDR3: TGTGCCAGCAGGAACGGGATAGGGGCCTACAATGAGCAGTTCTTC.

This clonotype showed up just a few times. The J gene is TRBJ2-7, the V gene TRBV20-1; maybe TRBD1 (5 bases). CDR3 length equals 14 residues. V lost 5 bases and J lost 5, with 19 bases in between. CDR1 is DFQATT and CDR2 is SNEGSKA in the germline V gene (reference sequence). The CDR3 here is CSAPSGAQRDEQYF. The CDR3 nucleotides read TGCAGTGCTCCCTCTGGGGCGCAAAGGGACGAGCAGTACTTC.

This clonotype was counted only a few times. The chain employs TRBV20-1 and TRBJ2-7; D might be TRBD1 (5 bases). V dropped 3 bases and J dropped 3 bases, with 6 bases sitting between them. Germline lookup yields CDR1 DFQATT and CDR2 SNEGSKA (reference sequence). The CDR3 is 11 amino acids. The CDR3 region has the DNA TGCAGTGCTAGCAGGGACTACGAGCAGTACTTC. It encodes CSASRDYEQYF.